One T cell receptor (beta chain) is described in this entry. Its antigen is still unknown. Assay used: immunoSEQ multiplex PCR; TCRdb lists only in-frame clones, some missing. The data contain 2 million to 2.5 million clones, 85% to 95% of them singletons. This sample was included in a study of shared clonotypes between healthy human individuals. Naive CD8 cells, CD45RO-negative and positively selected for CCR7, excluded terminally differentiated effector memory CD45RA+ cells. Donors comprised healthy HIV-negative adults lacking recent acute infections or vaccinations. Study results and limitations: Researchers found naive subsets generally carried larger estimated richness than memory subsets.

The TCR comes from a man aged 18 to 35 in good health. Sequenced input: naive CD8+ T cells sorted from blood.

The CDR3 DNA reads as TGTGCCAGCAGTTTACCCCCCCCGGAGACCCAGTACTTC. It is translated as CASSLPPPETQYF. This chain links TRBV28 with TRBJ2-5; D is undetermined. The CDR3 consists of 13 residues. V dropped 2 bases and J dropped 5 bases, with 9 bases sitting between them. The germline V gene has CDR1 MDHEN and CDR2 SYDVKM.